This entry lists 28 T cell receptor beta chains sequenced from one sample in a study of radiation and T cells in renal cell carcinoma. Time point given: baseline pretreatment blood. As to treatment: 15 Gy SBRT to primary tumor, nephrectomy 4 weeks later. Measured with immunoSEQ multiplex PCR; TCRdb has only the in-frame clones, and not every one. Of about 49,000 clones listed, roughly four fifths are singletons. The sample in question was blood, obtained from a patient whose treatment included radiotherapy and nephrectomy. Receptors originate from an older woman with renal cell carcinoma.

This clone appeared a single time. The CDR3 protein is CASSVAGGRTDTQYF. CDR3 sequence (DNA): TGTGCCAGCAGCGTAGCGGGAGGACGCACAGATACGCAGTATTTT. This sequence joins TRBV9 and TRBJ2-3; 7 positions match TRBD2. V trimming: 0 bases; J trimming: 1 base; junction bases outside the gene matches: 2. The CDR3 is made up of 15 amino acids. Germline V gene data show CDR1 as SGDLS and CDR2 as YYNGEE. Together with reference TRBV9 and TRBJ2-3, the CDR3 gives the full variable domain: DSGVTQTPKHLITATGQRVTLRCSPRSGDLSVYWYQQSLDQGLQFLIQYYNGEERAKGNILERFSAQQFPDLHSELNLSSLELGDSALYFCASSVAGGRTDTQYFGPGTRLTVL.

This sequence joins TRBV11-2 and TRBJ1-1; 7 bases line up with TRBD1. This CDR3 is built from 16 residues. The V gene's germline CDR1 is SGHAT and CDR2 FQNNGV. The trim removed 1 base at V and 0 bases at J, leaving 5 bases unmatched. The CDR3 spells CASSLVPTGMNTEAFF. In DNA form, the CDR3 reads TGTGCCAGCAGCTTAGTCCCGACAGGGATGAACACTGAAGCTTTCTTT.

The rearrangement uses TRBV5-6 and TRBJ1-1; 7 nucleotides line up with TRBD1. The CDR3 covers 14 residues. After removal of 2 bases from V and 5 bases from J, the junction contained 6 bases not matched to a gene. Germline V gives CDR1 SGHDT, CDR2 YYEEEE. CDR3 sequence (DNA): TGTGCCAGCAGCTTCACAGGGGCGTGGACTGAAGCTTTCTTT. Its protein product is CASSFTGAWTEAFF.

The chain links TRBV25-1 to TRBJ1-4; D is possibly TRBD1 (5 bases). Germline V lookup: CDR1 MGHDK, CDR2 SYGVNS. Deletions cut 5 bases from V and 8 bases from J, with 12 bases between. This CDR3 contains 13 residues. The chain's CDR3 is CASSNRPGEKLFF. DNA for the CDR3: TGTGCCAGCAGTAACCGACCAGGGGAAAAACTGTTTTTT.

The chain combines TRBV5-1 with TRBJ2-5; D is ambiguous. CDR1 and CDR2 from the germline V gene are SGHRS and YFSETQ. The CDR3 is 15 residues long. The ends were cut back, 4 bases at V and 3 bases at J, with 16 bases in the middle. The CDR3 bases are TGCGCCAGCAGCCTAGGTACTATATGGGAAGAGACCCAGTACTTC. It translates to CASSLGTIWEETQYF.

The genes are TRBV13 and TRBJ2-1; the D gene is possibly TRBD2 (6 bases). V was clipped by 5 bases and J by 7 bases, with 15 bases between them. Germline loops: CDR1 PRHDT, CDR2 FYEKMQ (reference sequence). CDR3 length: 14 amino acids. The CDR3 DNA sequence: TGTGCCAGCAGCCAAGATGCGGGGAAGAATGAGCAGTTCTTC. It yields the protein CASSQDAGKNEQFF.

The chain is built from TRBV5-1 and TRBJ2-7; 8 positions match TRBD1. CDR3 length: 15 residues. Unmatched junction bases numbered 7, after V lost 0 bases and J lost 5 bases. Germline loops: CDR1 SGHRS, CDR2 YFSETQ. The CDR3 region is CASSLEDRVKDEQYF. In DNA form, the CDR3 reads TGCGCCAGCAGCTTGGAGGACAGGGTAAAGGACGAGCAGTACTTC.

The chain recombines TRBV2 with TRBJ2-5, with TRBD2 matching over 11 bases. V lost 8 bases, J lost 7 bases, and 9 bases stayed unmatched. The CDR3 loop spans 14 amino acids. CDR1 and CDR2 from the germline V gene are SNHLY and FYNNEI. The DNA of the CDR3 is TGTGCCAGCGAGCAACTAGCGGGAGCAGGGACCCAGTACTTC. Translated: CASEQLAGAGTQYF.

The chain has TRBV5-1 and TRBJ2-5; TRBD1 aligns across 7 bases. V lost 0 bases, J lost 1 base, and 6 bases stayed unmatched. CDR1 is SGHRS and CDR2 is YFSETQ in the germline V gene. The CDR3 is made up of 16 amino acids. In nucleotides, the CDR3 is TGCGCCAGCAGCTTGGGTTTGGCAGGGGGCCAAGAGACCCAGTACTTC. Amino acid sequence: CASSLGLAGGQETQYF.

CDR3 loop: CASSLGANTGELFF. CDR3 bases: TGTGCCAGCAGCTTAGGGGCGAACACCGGGGAGCTGTTTTTT. This sequence joins TRBV7-2 and TRBJ2-2; no clear D gene. Germline V gene data show CDR1 as SGHTA and CDR2 as FQGNSA. The V gene lost 1 base and the J gene lost 0 bases, with 3 bases spanning the gap. The CDR3 sequence is 14 residues long.

In DNA form, the CDR3 reads TGCGCCAGCAGCCAAGAGGGGTCCCGGGAGACCCAGTACTTC. It codes for CASSQEGSRETQYF. The rearrangement links TRBV4-1 to TRBJ2-5; D is unresolved. The V end was cut by 0 bases, the J end by 5 bases, with 10 bases between. The CDR3 is 14 amino acids. The V gene's germline CDR1 is MGHRA and CDR2 YSYEKL.

The V gene is TRBV15, the J gene TRBJ2-7; weak D call: TRBD1 (5 bases). Trimming shortened V by 0 bases and J by 3 bases, and 9 bases separated the two germline ends. The CDR3 totals 14 residues. Germline CDR1 LNHNV, CDR2 YYDKDF (reference sequence). The CDR3 here is CATSREGDNYEQYF. The CDR3 DNA is TGTGCCACCAGCAGAGAAGGGGATAACTACGAGCAGTACTTC.

As to this clone: Other DNA sequences in the same sample also yield this CDR3. The gene calls are TRBV19 and TRBJ2-1; no firm D call. The CDR3 has 15 residues. The germline V and J ends were trimmed by 0 bases and 0 bases, with 6 bases remaining between them. In germline, CDR1 is LNHDA, CDR2 SQIVND (reference sequence). For the CDR3, the DNA is TGTGCCAGTAGTATAGATCCGGGCTCCTACAATGAGCAGTTCTTC. Translated, it gives CASSIDPGSYNEQFF.

The chain recombines TRBV4-3 with TRBJ1-1; D uncertain. The CDR3 spans 13 residues. With 0 bases removed from V and 5 bases from J, the gap between germline ends came to 7 bases. Germline V gives CDR1 LGHNA, CDR2 YSLEER. CDR3 protein: CASSQDLWTEAFF. The CDR3 DNA is TGCGCCAGCAGCCAAGATTTGTGGACTGAAGCTTTCTTT.

The chain recombines TRBV19 with TRBJ2-1; possibly TRBD1 or TRBD2 for D (7 bases each). Germline assignment: CDR1 LNHDA and CDR2 SQIVND (reference sequence). The V end lost 4 bases, the J end lost 3 bases, and 16 bases lay between the germline ends. The CDR3 runs 16 residues. The CDR3 protein is CASSKRQGGGYNEQFF. The CDR3 coding sequence is TGTGCCAGTAGTAAACGACAGGGAGGGGGCTACAATGAGCAGTTCTTC.

This chain connects TRBV10-3 to TRBJ2-1; 7 nucleotides align to TRBD2. Germline CDR1 ENHRY, CDR2 SYGVKD. The ends lost 1 base at V and 0 bases at J; junction bases unmatched: 18. The CDR3 has 21 amino acids. CDR3 protein: CAISELRWSSGIVSSYNEQFF. Here the CDR3 DNA reads TGTGCCATCAGTGAGTTGAGGTGGTCTAGCGGAATTGTAAGCTCCTACAATGAGCAGTTCTTC.

The chain recombines TRBV29-1 with TRBJ2-7; 7 bases line up with TRBD1. The CDR3 sequence is 13 residues long. Trimming at V came to 2 bases and at J to 2 bases, leaving 3 bases not matched to a gene. CDR1 and CDR2 (germline): SQVTM, ANQGSEA. The chain's CDR3 is CSVESGTAYEQYF. DNA for the CDR3: TGCAGCGTTGAATCTGGGACAGCCTACGAGCAGTACTTC.

This clone was seen more than once but under ten times. The chain joins TRBV29-1 to TRBJ1-1; 8 nucleotides agree with TRBD1. The CDR3 is made up of 16 amino acids. Germline CDR1 is SQVTM and CDR2 is ANQGSEA. Trimming removed 4 bases from V and 3 bases from J; junction bases left unmatched: 13. CDR3 sequence: CSVVGTGGGLDTEAFF. The CDR3 DNA reads as TGCAGCGTTGTGGGGACAGGTGGAGGTTTAGACACTGAAGCTTTCTTT.

The J gene is TRBJ2-1, the V gene TRBV7-2; TRBD1 aligns across 9 bases. The CDR3 has 14 residues. The V gene's germline CDR1 is SGHTA and CDR2 FQGNSA. Germline trimming cut 5 bases from V and 9 bases from J; bases unmatched to any gene: 8. The CDR3: CASSEGQGDGEQFF. As DNA, the CDR3 is TGTGCCAGCAGCGAGGGACAGGGTGACGGTGAGCAGTTCTTC.

The chain carries TRBV19 and TRBJ2-1; 10 nucleotides agree with TRBD2. Germline V lookup: CDR1 LNHDA, CDR2 SQIVND (reference sequence). V shed 3 bases, J shed 7 bases, and the junction held 6 bases outside the gene matches. This CDR3 has 15 amino acids. This CDR3 is CASSMGSGRRNEQFF. CDR3 sequence (DNA): TGTGCCAGTAGTATGGGTAGCGGGAGGAGGAATGAGCAGTTCTTC. Full variable domain (missing parts from reference TRBV19 and TRBJ2-1): DGGITQSPKYLFRKEGQNVTLSCEQNLNHDAMYWYRQDPGQGLRLIYYSQIVNDFQKGDIAEGYSVSREKKESFPLTVTSAQKNPTAFYLCASSMGSGRRNEQFFGPGTRLTVL.

The chain recombines TRBV9 with TRBJ2-2; D is undetermined. From germline, CDR1 is SGDLS and CDR2 YYNGEE. The CDR3 consists of 12 residues. V was shortened by 3 bases and J by 3 bases, with 3 bases between the two germline ends. This CDR3 reads CASSADTGELFF. The CDR3 nucleotides are TGTGCCAGCAGCGCGGACACCGGGGAGCTGTTTTTT.

This chain uses TRBV9 with TRBJ2-7; the D call may be TRBD1 or TRBD2 (5 bases each). Deletions cut 4 bases from V and 6 bases from J, with 17 bases between. The CDR3 spans 14 residues. The V gene's germline CDR1 is SGDLS and CDR2 YYNGEE. The CDR3 nucleotides are TGTGCCAGCAGCCCCTGGGACCTCGTTAGCGAGCAGTACTTC. It codes for CASSPWDLVSEQYF.

This chain connects TRBV9 to TRBJ2-2; 8 bases align to TRBD1. The trim removed 5 bases at V and 0 bases at J, leaving 3 bases unmatched. The CDR3 is 15 amino acids. The germline V gene encodes CDR1 SGDLS and CDR2 YYNGEE. CDR3 sequence reads: CASRGQESNTGELFF. For the CDR3, the DNA is TGTGCCAGCAGGGGACAGGAGTCGAACACCGGGGAGCTGTTTTTT.

The rearrangement links TRBV2 to TRBJ2-7; D perhaps matches TRBD1 (7 bases). V lost 4 bases and J lost 1, with 17 bases in between. Germline V gene lookup returns CDR1 SNHLY and CDR2 FYNNEI. The CDR3 is 16 amino acids. CDR3 loop: CASSGGGGGESYEQYF. The CDR3 DNA is TGTGCCAGCAGTGGGGGTGGAGGGGGCGAATCCTACGAGCAGTACTTC.

V usage is TRBV10-3 and J usage is TRBJ2-5; TRBD1 agrees at 8 bases. Per germline, CDR1 ENHRY and CDR2 SYGVKD. Unmatched junction bases numbered 21, after V lost 10 bases and J lost 2 bases. The length of the CDR3 is 18 residues. CDR3 DNA sequence: TGTGCCACCAGAGGGACAGACAGGGGATTTTCGACGCAAGAGACCCAGTACTTC. It codes for CATRGTDRGFSTQETQYF.

The genes are TRBV6-5 and TRBJ1-1; D unclear. This CDR3 has 14 amino acids. Trimming left V 1 base short and J 1 base short, with 7 bases between. Germline lookup yields CDR1 MNHEY and CDR2 SVGAGI. CDR3 loop: CASSYFHGNTEAFF. CDR3 DNA sequence: TGTGCCAGCAGTTACTTTCACGGGAACACTGAAGCTTTCTTT.

The chain combines TRBV4-2 with TRBJ2-1; D is perhaps TRBD2 (6 bases). This CDR3 is 16 amino acids long. V lost 4 bases and J 5 bases, leaving 18 bases between the germline ends. From germline, CDR1 is LGHNA and CDR2 YNFKEQ. CDR3 in amino acids: CASSPYAGSENNEQFF. The CDR3 DNA is TGTGCCAGCAGCCCCTACGCGGGGTCCGAAAACAATGAGCAGTTCTTC.

The chain employs TRBV6-6 and TRBJ2-7, with D uncertain. The V end was cut by 8 bases, the J end by 1 base, with 3 bases between. Germline V gene sequence: CDR1 MNHNY, CDR2 SVGAGI (reference sequence). CDR3 length: 10 residues. CDR3 nucleotides: TGTGCCAGCGGGTCCTACGAGCAGTACTTC. It codes for CASGSYEQYF.